One sample yielded the 22 T cell receptor beta chains listed below, sequenced in a study of CD8 T cells in Susac syndrome. Reverse transcription used about 0.5 to 1 ug RNA and random hexamers. TCRdb processed the immunoSEQ multiplex PCR reads anew with MiXCR; each CDR3 protein has one entry. This table has 85,000 to 130,000 distinct CDR3 sequences, roughly 94% appearing once. Sequencing was done on a sample of CD8+ T cells from PBMCs. The receptors derive from a human donor with Susac syndrome.

The chain uses TRBV6-5 and TRBJ1-2; 7 nucleotides match TRBD1. CDR1 is MNHEY and CDR2 is SVGAGI in the germline V gene. The trim removed 0 bases at V and 6 bases at J, leaving 10 bases unmatched. This CDR3 spans 16 amino acids. CDR3 sequence (DNA): TGTGCCAGCAGTTACTCGACCGCACAGGGGAAAGATGGCTACACCTTC. Translated, it gives CASSYSTAQGKDGYTF.

This rearrangement joins TRBV27 to TRBJ1-5; unclear D gene. The V end was cut by 5 bases, the J end by 4 bases, with 15 bases between. The CDR3 runs 15 residues. In germline, CDR1 is MNHEY, CDR2 SMNVEV (reference sequence). The CDR3, as DNA: TGTGCCAGCAGTGGAATAACGGATCTGAATCAGCCCCAGCATTTT. This translates into CASSGITDLNQPQHF.

V gene TRBV5-1 combines with J gene TRBJ1-5; no clear D gene. CDR3 length equals 15 residues. In germline, CDR1 is SGHRS, CDR2 YFSETQ. Trimming stripped 3 bases from V and 2 bases from J, with 12 bases between. The chain's CDR3 is CASSWGGRGNQPQHF. CDR3 bases: TGCGCCAGCAGCTGGGGTGGTAGAGGCAATCAGCCCCAGCATTTT.

The gene calls are TRBV12-3 or TRBV12-4 and TRBJ1-5; D might be TRBD1 (5 bases). The CDR3 covers 14 residues. The germline V and J ends were trimmed by 4 bases and 5 bases, with 12 bases remaining between them. CDR3 in amino acids: CASSSTGAYQPQHF. DNA for the CDR3: TGTGCCAGCAGTTCAACCGGGGCCTATCAGCCCCAGCATTTT.

The genes are TRBV25-1 and TRBJ2-3, with 8 bases that match TRBD1. This CDR3 has 13 residues. Germline CDR1 is MGHDK and CDR2 is SYGVNS. J lost 2 bases, V lost 10 bases, and 5 bases had no gene match. This chain's CDR3 is CATQGAFTDTQYF. As DNA, the CDR3 is TGTGCCACCCAGGGGGCCTTCACAGATACGCAGTATTTT.

The J gene is TRBJ1-2, the V gene TRBV20-1; unclear D gene. Germline V lookup: CDR1 DFQATT, CDR2 SNEGSKA (reference sequence). The ends were cut back, 6 bases at V and 7 bases at J, with 12 bases in the middle. The CDR3 is 11 amino acids. The CDR3 coding sequence is TGCAGTGCGACGCTGTCGAGTGGCTACACCTTC. It encodes CSATLSSGYTF.

In this sample, this clonotype turned up once. This chain uses TRBV7-9 with TRBJ1-2; a weak D match, TRBD1 (6 bases). CDR1 is SEHNR and CDR2 is FQNEAQ in the germline V gene (reference sequence). This CDR3 comprises 14 residues. The V end was cut by 7 bases, the J end by 6 bases, with 18 bases between. CDR3 bases: TGTGCCAGCACGGAGGAGGGGGATGGTAATGGCTACACCTTC. This codes for CASTEEGDGNGYTF.

The chain employs TRBV15 and TRBJ2-1; D is undetermined. Germline CDR1 LNHNV, CDR2 YYDKDF (reference sequence). The CDR3 totals 14 residues. The V end was cut by 3 bases, the J end by 4 bases, with 10 bases between. The CDR3 nucleotides are TGTGCCACCAGCAGCCCGGACCTGTACAATGAGCAGTTCTTC. It specifies CATSSPDLYNEQFF.

The chain joins TRBV9 to TRBJ2-3; TRBD2 matches 12 bases. Germline assignment: CDR1 SGDLS and CDR2 YYNGEE. V lost 4 bases, J lost 2 bases, and 5 bases stayed unmatched. The CDR3 sequence is 16 residues long. The CDR3 DNA reads as TGTGCCAGCAGCCCAGGACTAGCGGGATACACAGATACGCAGTATTTT. As protein: CASSPGLAGYTDTQYF.

The CDR3 reads CASSPDTGELFF. The DNA of the CDR3 is TGTGCCAGCAGCCCTGACACCGGGGAGCTGTTTTTT. This chain joins TRBV9 and TRBJ2-2; D not resolved. Trimming left V 4 bases short and J 3 bases short, with 4 bases between. Germline V CDR1 and CDR2: SGDLS, YYNGEE. The CDR3 length is 12 residues.

A single count supports this clonotype. This rearrangement joins TRBV23-1 to TRBJ2-3; D is ambiguous. TRBV23-1 is an open reading frame whose function is uncertain. V lost 4 bases, J lost 1 base, and 12 bases lay in between. The CDR3 runs to 15 residues. The CDR3, as DNA: TGCGCCAGCAGTCCCTTAGAGGCACGCACAGATACGCAGTATTTT. As protein: CASSPLEARTDTQYF.

V and J are TRBV7-9 and TRBJ1-1; unclear D gene. V lost 8 bases to trimming and J lost 1 base, with 14 bases between them. This CDR3 spans 14 amino acids. CDR1 and CDR2 (germline): SEHNR, FQNEAQ (reference sequence). The CDR3 DNA follows: TGTGCCAGCGCCCCTACACAGTCGAACACTGAAGCTTTCTTT. This codes for CASAPTQSNTEAFF.

This chain joins TRBV6-5 and TRBJ2-5, with D perhaps given as TRBD1 or TRBD2 (5 bases each). This CDR3 spans 14 amino acids. V lost 0 bases to trimming and J lost 1 base, with 6 bases between them. Germline V lookup: CDR1 MNHEY, CDR2 SVGAGI. The CDR3, as DNA: TGTGCCAGCAGTTACTCAGGGACCCAAGAGACCCAGTACTTC. It encodes CASSYSGTQETQYF.

The chain carries TRBV29-1 and TRBJ2-7; D is ambiguous. CDR3 length equals 11 residues. Trimming stripped 4 bases from V and 5 bases from J, with 9 bases between. Germline lookup yields CDR1 SQVTM and CDR2 ANQGSEA. The CDR3 DNA reads as TGCAGCGTTGGTGAAGGGCACGAGCAGTACTTC. Translation gives CSVGEGHEQYF.

This sequence joins TRBV20-1 and TRBJ2-4; D possibly corresponds to TRBD2 (6 bases). This CDR3 comprises 14 residues. V was shortened by 3 bases and J by 0 bases, with 9 bases between the two germline ends. The germline gives CDR1 DFQATT, CDR2 SNEGSKA (reference sequence). CDR3 residues: CSASTSIAKNIQYF. The CDR3 DNA reads as TGCAGTGCTAGCACTAGCATAGCCAAAAACATTCAGTACTTC.

The chain recombines TRBV13 with TRBJ1-4; 9 nucleotides line up with TRBD1. CDR1 is PRHDT, CDR2 FYEKMQ, per germline (reference sequence). This CDR3 comprises 18 residues. V shed 5 bases, J shed 0 bases, and the junction held 10 bases outside the gene matches. CDR3: CASSLRTGAGATNEKLFF. The DNA for the CDR3 is TGTGCCAGCAGCCTGAGGACAGGGGCCGGGGCAACTAATGAAAAACTGTTTTTT.

V and J are TRBV20-1 and TRBJ2-1; 8 nucleotides match TRBD2. With V trimmed by 1 base and J by 8 bases, 4 bases remained unmatched. The CDR3 runs to 13 residues. The V gene's germline CDR1 is DFQATT and CDR2 SNEGSKA (reference sequence). The CDR3 DNA reads TGCAGTGCTAGAGCCCGGGGGGGGGATGAGCAGTTCTTC. Protein product: CSARARGGDEQFF.

V is TRBV9 and J is TRBJ2-5, with 7 bases that match TRBD1. The trim removed 4 bases at V and 3 bases at J, leaving 6 bases unmatched. The CDR3 totals 14 residues. Germline CDR1 is SGDLS and CDR2 is YYNGEE. CDR3 in amino acids: CASSISGTEETQYF. The CDR3 DNA sequence: TGTGCCAGCAGCATATCCGGGACAGAAGAGACCCAGTACTTC.

The J gene is TRBJ2-7, the V gene TRBV20-1; D unclear. Germline CDR1 is DFQATT and CDR2 is SNEGSKA (reference sequence). Trimming cost V 4 bases and J 3 bases, with 10 bases left between them. The CDR3 has 12 amino acids. The chain's CDR3 is CSAIEQNYEQYF. The DNA of the CDR3 is TGCAGTGCTATCGAACAGAACTACGAGCAGTACTTC.

This clonotype has just a few counts. The chain couples TRBV7-2 to TRBJ2-7; either TRBD1 or TRBD2 may supply D (6 bases each). Germline V lookup: CDR1 SGHTA, CDR2 FQGNSA. V was pared by 7 bases and J by 0 bases, with 19 bases between. The CDR3 spans 16 residues. CDR3 in DNA: TGTGCCAGCACCCCGTACGGGGGCCTGAGCTCCTACGAGCAGTACTTC. As protein: CASTPYGGLSSYEQYF. The full variable domain, completed using reference TRBV7-2 and TRBJ2-7, is GAGVSQSPSNKVTEKGKDVELRCDPISGHTALYWYRQSLGQGLEFLIYFQGNSAPDKSGLPSDRFSAERTGGSVSTLTIQRTQQEDSAVYLCASTPYGGLSSYEQYFGPGTRLTVT.

The chain links TRBV9 to TRBJ2-2; D is perhaps TRBD1 (6 bases). CDR1 and CDR2 (germline): SGDLS, YYNGEE. The CDR3 sequence is 17 residues long. Trimming pared 4 bases from V and 4 bases from J, leaving 20 bases between. As DNA, the CDR3 is TGTGCCAGCAGCATCCAATCCGGGACATCTATCACCGGGGAGCTGTTTTTT. Its translation: CASSIQSGTSITGELFF.

This chain uses TRBV27 with TRBJ2-7, with 9 positions matching TRBD1. The germline V gene has CDR1 MNHEY and CDR2 SMNVEV (reference sequence). The trim removed 3 bases at V and 2 bases at J, leaving 2 bases unmatched. CDR3 length equals 14 residues. This CDR3 is CASSFGTGTYEQYF. The CDR3 coding sequence is TGTGCCAGCAGTTTCGGGACAGGGACCTACGAGCAGTACTTC.